This T cell receptor beta chain was sequenced during a study of Ad26.COV2.S vaccination and SARS-CoV-2 variants. J lost 2 bases, V lost 4 bases, and 9 bases had no gene match. The CDR3 has 16 amino acids. Germline V gene sequence: CDR1 LGHNA, CDR2 YSLEER. This sample's treatment: around 19 received Ad26.COV2.S at low or high dose, single or two shots; about 5 received placebo; per-sample allocation not given. The investigators took samples on day 63 after the first vaccine or placebo injection. Repertoires were generated with immunoSEQ multiplex PCR, while TCRdb's copy carries only in-frame clones and drops some. The table includes about 680,000 clones, about 89% detected once.

This rearrangement joins TRBV4-3 to TRBJ1-1; 8 nucleotides line up with TRBD1. The receptor was isolated from a person between 18 and 60 years old who received the Ad26.COV2.S COVID-19 vaccine or a placebo. Sequenced material: peripheral blood, taken in a trial of Ad26.COV2.S vaccine versus placebo. The CDR3 region is CASSRGQDKSNTEAFF. The CDR3 bases are TGCGCCAGCAGCCGGGGACAGGACAAGAGTAACACTGAAGCTTTCTTT.